These 9 T cell receptor beta chains came from one sample sequenced in a study of blood T cell repertoires in COVID-19. Libraries were prepared by immunoSEQ multiplex PCR; TCRdb keeps only in-frame clonotypes and omits some of them. The sample holds some 180,000 clones, around 85% seen once. Material: PBMCs or T cells enriched from blood (not recorded which). Every receptor here comes from a man in his forties who had recovered from COVID-19.

The rearrangement uses TRBV6-2 or TRBV6-3 and TRBJ1-4; TRBD1 aligns across 8 bases. This CDR3 contains 15 residues. V lost 4 bases and J lost 4; bases outside the gene matches: 5. The germline V gene has CDR1 MNHEY and CDR2 SVGEGT. CDR3 nucleotides: TGTGCCAGCAGTTCCCCGACAGGGGATAATGAAAAACTGTTTTTT. Protein sequence: CASSSPTGDNEKLFF.

The J gene is TRBJ1-1, the V gene TRBV7-8; D is perhaps TRBD1 (5 bases). Trimming stripped 5 bases from V and 6 bases from J, with 19 bases between. The CDR3 spans 15 residues. Germline loops: CDR1 SGHVS, CDR2 FQNEAQ. The CDR3 DNA is TGTGCCAGCAGCGTTAGGGGACGGGGGTACGCTGAAGCTTTCTTT. Its protein is CASSVRGRGYAEAFF.

This sequence joins TRBV5-1 and TRBJ1-5; tentative D call: TRBD1 (5 bases). This CDR3 contains 15 residues. Germline V gene sequence: CDR1 SGHRS, CDR2 YFSETQ. V lost 3 bases, J lost 3 bases, and 13 bases lay in between. The CDR3, as DNA: TGCGCCAGCAGCTCCGGGGGAGGGTTCAATCAGCCCCAGCATTTT. Translating gives CASSSGGGFNQPQHF.

The chain employs TRBV24-1 and TRBJ2-3; D may be TRBD2 (6 bases). Trimming shortened V by 4 bases and J by 3 bases, and 7 bases separated the two germline ends. The CDR3 sequence is 13 residues long. CDR1 is KGHDR, CDR2 SFDVKD, per germline. CDR3 sequence (DNA): TGTGCCACCAGTGAACGGGGGACAGATACGCAGTATTTT. Amino acids: CATSERGTDTQYF.

CDR3 in amino acids: CASSAQGGGANYGYTF. DNA for the CDR3: TGTGCCAGCAGCGCCCAAGGGGGGGGCGCGAACTATGGCTACACCTTC. This chain links TRBV9 with TRBJ1-2; D is perhaps TRBD1 (6 bases). Deletions cut 3 bases from V and 2 bases from J, with 17 bases between. This CDR3 comprises 16 residues. CDR1 SGDLS and CDR2 YYNGEE come from the germline V gene. The full variable domain, with the rest looked up from reference TRBV9 and TRBJ1-2, is DSGVTQTPKHLITATGQRVTLRCSPRSGDLSVYWYQQSLDQGLQFLIQYYNGEERAKGNILERFSAQQFPDLHSELNLSSLELGDSALYFCASSAQGGGANYGYTFGSGTRLTVV.

The J gene is TRBJ1-3, the V gene TRBV4-1, with no clear D. V lost 4 bases and J lost 0, with 10 bases in between. CDR1 is MGHRA and CDR2 is YSYEKL in the germline V gene. The CDR3 has 15 residues. CDR3 region: CASSRQAYSGNTIYF. The CDR3 bases are TGCGCCAGCAGCCGGCAGGCCTACTCTGGAAACACCATATATTTT.

The chain combines TRBV5-1 with TRBJ1-2; TRBD1 agrees at 7 bases. Germline V CDR1 and CDR2: SGHRS, YFSETQ. V trimming: 4 bases; J trimming: 5 bases; junction bases outside the gene matches: 8. This CDR3 is built from 14 residues. The CDR3, as DNA: TGCGCCAGCAGCGAAACAGGGGTGGAGTATGGCTACACCTTC. Amino acids: CASSETGVEYGYTF.

The rearrangement uses TRBV2 and TRBJ2-7, with 13 positions matching TRBD2. Germline CDR1 and CDR2: SNHLY and FYNNEI. The V and J ends lost 10 bases and 7 bases, in that order; junction bases with no gene match: 7. The CDR3 is 13 residues long. The CDR3 sequence is CAIGLAGEREQYF. CDR3 sequence (DNA): TGTGCCATCGGACTAGCGGGAGAAAGGGAGCAGTACTTC. Full variable domain (remainder filled in from reference TRBV2 and TRBJ2-7): EPEVTQTPSHQVTQMGQEVILRCVPISNHLYFYWYRQILGQKVEFLVSFYNNEISEKSEIFDDQFSVERPDGSNFTLKIRSTKLEDSAMYFCAIGLAGEREQYFGPGTRLTVT.

V is TRBV6-5 and J is TRBJ2-1; D is undetermined. V was shortened by 6 bases and J by 0 bases, with 12 bases between the two germline ends. The germline V gene has CDR1 MNHEY and CDR2 SVGAGI. This CDR3 is built from 15 residues. The CDR3 sequence is CASRTTLSSYNEQFF. As DNA, the CDR3 is TGTGCCAGCAGGACGACATTGAGCTCCTACAATGAGCAGTTCTTC.